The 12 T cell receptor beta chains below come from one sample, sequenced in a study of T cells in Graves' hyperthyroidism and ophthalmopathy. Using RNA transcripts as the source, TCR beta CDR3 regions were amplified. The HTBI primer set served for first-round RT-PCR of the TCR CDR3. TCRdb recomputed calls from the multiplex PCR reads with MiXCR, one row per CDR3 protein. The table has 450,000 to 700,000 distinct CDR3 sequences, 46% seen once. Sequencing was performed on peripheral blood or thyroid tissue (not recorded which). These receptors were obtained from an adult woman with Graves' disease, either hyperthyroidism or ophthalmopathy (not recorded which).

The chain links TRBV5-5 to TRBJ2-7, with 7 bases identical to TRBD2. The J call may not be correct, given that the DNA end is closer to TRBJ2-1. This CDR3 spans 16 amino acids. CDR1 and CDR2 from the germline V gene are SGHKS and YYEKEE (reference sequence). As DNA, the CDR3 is TGTGCCAGCAGCCTCGACGTTTTTACGTCGGGAGGCGAGCAGTTCTTC. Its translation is CASSLDVFTSGGEQFF.

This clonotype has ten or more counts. The CDR3 here is CATSRAGQAYGYTF. CDR3 DNA: TGTGCCACCAGCAGAGCAGGACAGGCCTATGGCTACACCTTC. This rearrangement joins TRBV15 to TRBJ1-2, with TRBD1 matching over 7 bases. From germline, CDR1 is LNHNV and CDR2 YYDKDF (reference sequence). The CDR3 is made up of 14 amino acids. The V gene end was trimmed by 1 base and the J gene end by 4 bases; junction bases not matched to a gene: 3.

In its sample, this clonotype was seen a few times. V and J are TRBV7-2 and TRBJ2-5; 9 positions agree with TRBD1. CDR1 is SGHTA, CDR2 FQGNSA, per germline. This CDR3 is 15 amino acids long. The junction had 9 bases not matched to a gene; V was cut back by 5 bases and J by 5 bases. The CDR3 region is CASSLGTGRGETQYF. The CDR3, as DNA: TGTGCCAGCAGCCTGGGGACAGGGCGAGGGGAGACCCAGTACTTC.

CDR3: CSARRAGAPNTEAFF. In DNA form, the CDR3 reads TGCAGTGCTAGAAGGGCAGGGGCGCCGAACACTGAAGCTTTCTTT. V usage is TRBV20-1 and J usage is TRBJ1-1; D perhaps matches TRBD1 (6 bases). Looked up from germline, CDR1 is DFQATT and CDR2 is SNEGSKA (reference sequence). Trimming removed 2 bases from V and 1 base from J, with 14 bases in between. The CDR3 runs 15 residues.

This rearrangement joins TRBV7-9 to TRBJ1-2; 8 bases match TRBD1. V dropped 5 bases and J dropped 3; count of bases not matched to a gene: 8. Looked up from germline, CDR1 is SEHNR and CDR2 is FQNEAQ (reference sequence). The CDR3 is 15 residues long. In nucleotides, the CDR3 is TGTGCCAGCAGCCCGGCGCAGGGGGCGGACTATGGCTACACCTTC. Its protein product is CASSPAQGADYGYTF.

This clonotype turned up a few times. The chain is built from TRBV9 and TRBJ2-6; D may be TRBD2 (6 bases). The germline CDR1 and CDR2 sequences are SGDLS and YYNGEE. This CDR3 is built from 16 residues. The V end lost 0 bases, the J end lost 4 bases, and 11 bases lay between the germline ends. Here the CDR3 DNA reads TGTGCCAGCAGCGTAGGGGGGGACCCCGGGGCCAACGTCCTGACTTTC. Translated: CASSVGGDPGANVLTF.

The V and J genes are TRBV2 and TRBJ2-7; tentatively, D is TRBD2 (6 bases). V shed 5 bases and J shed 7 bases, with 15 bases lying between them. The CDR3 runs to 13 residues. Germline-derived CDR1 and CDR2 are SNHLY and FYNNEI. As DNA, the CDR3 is TGTGCCAGCAGTTTAATCGGCGGAGGGGAGCAGTACTTC. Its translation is CASSLIGGGEQYF.

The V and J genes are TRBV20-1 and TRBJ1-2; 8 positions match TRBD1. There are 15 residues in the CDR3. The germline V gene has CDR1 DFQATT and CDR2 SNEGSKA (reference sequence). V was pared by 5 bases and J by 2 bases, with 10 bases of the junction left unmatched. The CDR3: CSARTGKTSNYGYTF. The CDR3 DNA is TGCAGTGCTCGGACAGGGAAAACTTCAAACTATGGCTACACCTTC.

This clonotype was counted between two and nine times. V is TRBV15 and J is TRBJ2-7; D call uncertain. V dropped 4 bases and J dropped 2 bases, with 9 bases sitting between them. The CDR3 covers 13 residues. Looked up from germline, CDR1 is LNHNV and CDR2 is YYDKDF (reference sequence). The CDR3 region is CATSNVRTYEQYF. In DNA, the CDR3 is TGTGCCACCAGCAACGTCAGAACCTACGAGCAGTACTTC.

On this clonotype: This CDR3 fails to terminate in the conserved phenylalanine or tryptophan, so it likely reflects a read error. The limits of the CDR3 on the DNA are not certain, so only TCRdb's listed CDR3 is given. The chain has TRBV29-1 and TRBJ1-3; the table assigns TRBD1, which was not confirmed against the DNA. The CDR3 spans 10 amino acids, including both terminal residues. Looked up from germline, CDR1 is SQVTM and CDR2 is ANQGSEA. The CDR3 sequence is CSVVSPGGLT.

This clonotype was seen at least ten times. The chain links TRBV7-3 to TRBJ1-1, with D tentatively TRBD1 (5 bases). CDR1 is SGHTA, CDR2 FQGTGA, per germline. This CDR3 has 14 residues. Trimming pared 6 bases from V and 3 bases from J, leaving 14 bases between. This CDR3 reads CASRTGARDTEAFF. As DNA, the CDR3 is TGTGCCAGCAGAACAGGCGCCCGTGACACTGAAGCTTTCTTT.

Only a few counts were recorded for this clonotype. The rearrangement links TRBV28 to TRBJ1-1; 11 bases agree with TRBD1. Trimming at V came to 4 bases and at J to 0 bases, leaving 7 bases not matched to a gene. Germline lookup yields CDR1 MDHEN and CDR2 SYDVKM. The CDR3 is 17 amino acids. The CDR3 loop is CASSSGQGVPMNTEAFF. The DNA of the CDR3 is TGTGCCAGCAGTTCGGGACAGGGGGTTCCCATGAACACTGAAGCTTTCTTT. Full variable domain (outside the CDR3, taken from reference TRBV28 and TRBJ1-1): DVKVTQSSRYLVKRTGEKVFLECVQDMDHENMFWYRQDPGLGLRLIYFSYDVKMKEKGDIPEGYSVSREKKERFSLILESASTNQTSMYLCASSSGQGVPMNTEAFFGQGTRLTVV.